These 25 T cell receptor beta chains came from one sample sequenced in a study of OX40 agonist ivuxolimab in advanced cancers. Assay: immunoSEQ multiplex PCR; the TCRdb copy retains only in-frame clones and omits some. The sample records about 46,000 clones, roughly 86% being singletons. The source was CD4+ or CD8+ T cells sorted from blood, collected in a trial of the OX40 agonist ivuxolimab. These receptors were obtained from an adult with an advanced solid tumor such as melanoma, head and neck, liver or kidney cancer.

V and J are TRBV18 and TRBJ2-1, with D perhaps TRBD2 (5 bases). V was trimmed by 0 bases and J by 0 bases, leaving 9 bases between them. Germline V gene sequence: CDR1 KGHSH, CDR2 LQKENI. This CDR3 is 16 amino acids long. Here the CDR3 reads CASSPPPGTSYNEQFF. CDR3 coding DNA: TGTGCCAGCTCACCACCGCCGGGAACCTCCTACAATGAGCAGTTCTTC.

In this sample, this clone turned up once. The chain links TRBV10-2 to TRBJ2-2; 9 nucleotides line up with TRBD1. The germline gives CDR1 WSHSY, CDR2 SAAADI. V lost 10 bases to trimming and J lost 4 bases; unmatched junction nucleotides: 4. This CDR3 contains 13 residues. This chain's CDR3 is CAIDRGGTGELFF. In DNA, the CDR3 is TGCGCCATAGACAGGGGGGGCACCGGGGAGCTGTTTTTT.

The J gene is TRBJ1-4, the V gene TRBV6-5; no reliable D call. CDR1 is MNHEY, CDR2 SVGAGI, per germline. V was clipped by 2 bases and J by 0 bases, with 7 bases between them. This CDR3 has 15 residues. The DNA for the CDR3 is TGTGCCAGCAGTTACGCGGCAGCAACTAATGAAAAACTGTTTTTT. It codes for CASSYAAATNEKLFF.

The rearrangement joins TRBV14 to TRBJ1-2; 8 positions match TRBD1. V shed 2 bases and J 8 bases; nucleotides not matched to a gene: 13. The germline V gene encodes CDR1 SGHDN and CDR2 FVKESK. CDR3 length: 16 residues. In nucleotides, the CDR3 is TGTGCCAGCAGCCAACCCGGACAGGGAGGAGGAAGAGGCTACACCTTC. This gives the protein CASSQPGQGGGRGYTF.

This sequence joins TRBV11-3 and TRBJ2-2; 9 nucleotides align to TRBD1. The CDR3 is 17 amino acids. Germline V gives CDR1 SGHNT, CDR2 YENEEA. V was pared by 5 bases and J by 3 bases, with 10 bases of the junction left unmatched. The CDR3 region is CASSLGTGTGHTGELFF. CDR3 coding DNA: TGTGCCAGCAGCCTAGGCACCGGGACAGGGCACACCGGGGAGCTGTTTTTT. Variable domain in full (rest from reference TRBV11-3 and TRBJ2-2): EAGVVQSPRYKIIEKKQPVAFWCNPISGHNTLYWYLQNLGQGPELLIRYENEEAVDDSQLPKDRFSAERLKGVDSTLKIQPAELGDSAVYLCASSLGTGTGHTGELFFGEGSRLTVL.

This clone was seen a handful of times. The chain links TRBV9 to TRBJ2-6; 7 positions agree with TRBD1. Germline trimming cut 3 bases from V and 1 base from J; bases unmatched to any gene: 7. Germline CDR1 is SGDLS and CDR2 is YYNGEE. This CDR3 region has 17 residues. CDR3 residues: CASSESRGPSGANVLTF. DNA of the CDR3: TGTGCCAGCAGCGAAAGTAGGGGGCCTTCTGGGGCCAACGTCCTGACTTTC.

The V call is TRBV6-6, the J call TRBJ1-6; TRBD1 is a possible D gene (5 bases). This CDR3 contains 14 residues. The V gene's germline CDR1 is MNHNY and CDR2 SVGAGI (reference sequence). Trimming stripped 5 bases from V and 10 bases from J, with 15 bases between. The CDR3 sequence: CASSGTVGGSPLHF. The DNA of the CDR3 is TGTGCCAGCAGTGGAACGGTCGGGGGATCACCCCTCCACTTT.

This clone was recorded once. This chain joins TRBV14 and TRBJ2-2; no firm D call. Germline V gives CDR1 SGHDN, CDR2 FVKESK. V dropped 1 base and J dropped 9 bases, with 12 bases sitting between them. The CDR3 extends over 14 amino acids. CDR3 coding DNA: TGTGCCAGCAGCCAAGGGTTAGCCGTCCGGGAGCTGTTTTTT. Its protein is CASSQGLAVRELFF.

This chain links TRBV4-1 with TRBJ2-5, with D possibly TRBD2 on 5 matching bases. Judging by the DNA end, TRBJ2-7 fits better; the J call may be wrong. Germline loops: CDR1 MGHRA, CDR2 YSYEKL. The CDR3 runs to 15 residues. The CDR3 DNA sequence: TGCGCCAGCAGCCAAAGCGGACGAAGCTCCTACGAGCAGTACTTC. Translation gives CASSQSGRSSYEQYF.

The rearrangement uses TRBV9 and TRBJ1-2, with 7 bases that match TRBD1. This CDR3 contains 14 residues. The trim removed 2 bases at V and 7 bases at J, leaving 8 bases unmatched. Germline CDR1 and CDR2: SGDLS and YYNGEE. The CDR3 DNA sequence: TGTGCCAGCAGCGTCCGACAGGGCGTAGGTGGCTACACCTTC. It translates to CASSVRQGVGGYTF.

The chain employs TRBV10-2 and TRBJ1-5; D call uncertain. The CDR3 sequence is 14 residues long. Deletions cut 7 bases from V and 4 bases from J, with 14 bases between. Germline CDR1 is WSHSY and CDR2 is SAAADI. DNA for the CDR3: TGCGCCAGCACCCTCGCTAATTTAAATCAGCCCCAGCATTTT. It codes for CASTLANLNQPQHF.

The chain recombines TRBV29-1 with TRBJ2-3; 8 bases agree with TRBD1. The V gene end was trimmed by 7 bases and the J gene end by 0 bases; junction bases not matched to a gene: 3. The CDR3 sequence is 13 residues long. Germline-derived CDR1 and CDR2 are SQVTM and ANQGSEA. The CDR3 DNA reads as TGCAGCGCCTCAGGGGGCAGCACAGATACGCAGTATTTT. As protein: CSASGGSTDTQYF.

This clone occurred a few times. The V call is TRBV21-1, the J call TRBJ2-2. TRBV21-1 is given as a pseudogene. The CDR3 totals 13 residues. The CDR3: CASSQGSTGELFF. The CDR3 bases are TGTGCCAGCAGCCAAGGATCCACCGGGGAGCTGTTTTTT.

The V call is TRBV19, the J call TRBJ2-3; maybe TRBD2 (5 bases). CDR3 length: 15 residues. Between the trimmed V and J ends, which lost 4 bases and 4 bases, there was a span of 15 bases. Germline CDR1 reads LNHDA; CDR2 reads SQIVND (reference sequence). The chain's CDR3 is CASSTLRGAADTQYF. In DNA form, the CDR3 reads TGTGCCAGTAGTACTCTCCGTGGAGCGGCAGATACGCAGTATTTT.

The chain uses TRBV4-1 and TRBJ2-1; a weak D match, TRBD2 (5 bases). Trimming removed 0 bases from V and 10 bases from J, with 16 bases in between. CDR3 length: 15 amino acids. CDR1 MGHRA and CDR2 YSYEKL come from the germline V gene. The CDR3 region has the DNA TGCGCCAGCAGCCAAGACCCCTCAGTACGGGGAGAGCAGTTCTTC. Protein: CASSQDPSVRGEQFF.

The V call is TRBV7-2, the J call TRBJ2-7, with 11 bases fitting TRBD2. The CDR3 length is 15 residues. The junction had 5 bases not matched to a gene; V was cut back by 5 bases and J by 2 bases. The V gene's germline CDR1 is SGHTA and CDR2 FQGNSA. The CDR3 DNA follows: TGTGCCAGCAGCCGGACTAGCGGGTACGCCTACGAGCAGTACTTC. This translates into CASSRTSGYAYEQYF. Full variable domain (missing parts from reference TRBV7-2 and TRBJ2-7): GAGVSQSPSNKVTEKGKDVELRCDPISGHTALYWYRQSLGQGLEFLIYFQGNSAPDKSGLPSDRFSAERTGGSVSTLTIQRTQQEDSAVYLCASSRTSGYAYEQYFGPGTRLTVT.

This clone occurred once. The chain recombines TRBV30 with TRBJ2-7; no clear D. V was clipped by 3 bases and J by 6 bases, with 12 bases between them. Germline V gene lookup returns CDR1 GTSNPN and CDR2 SVGIG (reference sequence). The length of the CDR3 is 12 residues. The CDR3 DNA reads TGTGCCTGGAGCTACGGAAGTGGCGAGCAGTACTTC. Translated: CAWSYGSGEQYF.

The chain uses TRBV19 and TRBJ1-5; no clear D. CDR3 size: 14 residues. The V and J ends lost 5 bases and 9 bases respectively, with 17 bases between them. The V gene's germline CDR1 is LNHDA and CDR2 SQIVND (reference sequence). The CDR3 protein is CASSWMVTSWPQHF. CDR3 sequence (DNA): TGTGCCAGTAGTTGGATGGTTACTTCGTGGCCCCAGCATTTT.

The sample holds one count of this clone. V gene TRBV7-8 combines with J gene TRBJ2-1; 8 positions match TRBD2. The CDR3 loop spans 15 amino acids. V was clipped by 5 bases and J by 10 bases; unmatched bases: 13. Germline lookup yields CDR1 SGHVS and CDR2 FQNEAQ. In DNA form, the CDR3 reads TGTGCCAGCAGCCCCTCTGAGCGGGGGAGCTGGGAGCAGTTCTTC. This encodes CASSPSERGSWEQFF.

This clone came up once. Here the CDR3 reads CATEGALAGGPTGELFF. The DNA for the CDR3 is TGTGCCACCGAAGGAGCCCTAGCGGGAGGACCCACCGGGGAGCTGTTTTTT. The V call is TRBV10-3, the J call TRBJ2-2, with 11 bases identical to TRBD2. Germline CDR1 and CDR2: ENHRY and SYGVKD. J gave up 4 bases and V 10 bases, and 14 bases lay outside the gene matches. The CDR3 has 17 residues.

The chain combines TRBV9 with TRBJ2-7, with D hard to call. V lost 0 bases and J lost 2, with 12 bases in between. The V gene's germline CDR1 is SGDLS and CDR2 YYNGEE. This CDR3 comprises 15 residues. The CDR3 reads CASSVDLGITYEQYF. As DNA, the CDR3 is TGTGCCAGCAGCGTAGATCTGGGGATTACCTACGAGCAGTACTTC.

J is TRBJ1-5 and V is TRBV11-2; no clear D gene. Germline CDR1 SGHAT, CDR2 FQNNGV. V lost 1 base and J 6 bases, leaving 10 bases between the germline ends. The CDR3 extends over 14 amino acids. The DNA for the CDR3 is TGTGCCAGCAGCTTAGCTGGTGACGGTCAGCCCCAGCATTTT. This encodes CASSLAGDGQPQHF.

This clone has a single count. This chain uses TRBV9 with TRBJ2-1; D is ambiguous. The CDR3 sequence is 14 residues long. Trimming took off 3 bases at V and 5 bases at J, with 12 bases between the two ends. The germline V gene has CDR1 SGDLS and CDR2 YYNGEE. The CDR3 reads CASSARLRDNEQFF. The CDR3 nucleotides are TGTGCCAGCAGCGCAAGACTCCGCGACAATGAGCAGTTCTTC.

The chain couples TRBV5-8 to TRBJ2-3; the match to TRBD2 covers 11 bases. V trimming: 4 bases; J trimming: 4 bases; junction bases outside the gene matches: 14. The CDR3 runs to 18 residues. Germline assignment: CDR1 SGHTS and CDR2 YDEGEE. This chain's CDR3 is CASSPYRHSGGAPDTQYF. CDR3 nucleotides: TGTGCCAGCAGCCCGTATCGTCATAGCGGGGGGGCCCCAGATACGCAGTATTTT.

The CDR3 DNA reads as TGCGCCAGCAGTCCAATCGGCCGGAATGAGCAGTTCTTC. Translated: CASSPIGRNEQFF. The rearrangement uses TRBV10-1 and TRBJ2-1, with D unresolved. Trimming stripped 5 bases from V and 7 bases from J, with 12 bases between. CDR1 WNHNN and CDR2 SYGVQD come from the germline V gene (reference sequence). The CDR3 is 13 amino acids.